These 19 T cell receptor beta chains originate from one sample sequenced in a study of Ad26.COV2.S vaccination and SARS-CoV-2 variants. Measured with immunoSEQ multiplex PCR; TCRdb has only the in-frame clones, and not every one. Of roughly 150,000 clones listed, roughly 88% were seen once; the top ten hold 5%. Sequences were derived from peripheral blood, sampled after recovery from COVID-19. The origin of the receptors is a human donor who had recovered from COVID-19.

The rearrangement links TRBV2 to TRBJ1-2; a possible D gene is TRBD1 (6 bases). Germline loops: CDR1 SNHLY, CDR2 FYNNEI. This CDR3 is 14 amino acids long. V was pared by 1 base and J by 4 bases, with 10 bases between. The CDR3 DNA is TGTGCCAGCAGTGAAGGGACAGATATCTATGGCTACACCTTC. Its translation is CASSEGTDIYGYTF.

This chain connects TRBV19 to TRBJ1-1, with TRBD1 as a possible D gene (6 bases). The V and J ends lost 4 bases and 3 bases respectively, with 9 bases between them. The V gene's germline CDR1 is LNHDA and CDR2 SQIVND (reference sequence). The CDR3 sequence is 13 residues long. The CDR3 region is CASSNGGHTEAFF. The DNA for the CDR3 is TGTGCCAGTAGTAATGGGGGCCACACTGAAGCTTTCTTT. The whole variable domain, remainder taken from reference TRBV19 and TRBJ1-1, is DGGITQSPKYLFRKEGQNVTLSCEQNLNHDAMYWYRQDPGQGLRLIYYSQIVNDFQKGDIAEGYSVSREKKESFPLTVTSAQKNPTAFYLCASSNGGHTEAFFGQGTRLTVV.

This sequence joins TRBV7-2 and TRBJ1-2; no clear D. There are 12 residues in the CDR3. Trimming left V 5 bases short and J 10 bases short, with 14 bases between. CDR1 and CDR2 from the germline V gene are SGHTA and FQGNSA. This CDR3 is CASSPGGVDYTF. The CDR3 coding sequence is TGTGCCAGCAGCCCAGGCGGGGTAGACTACACCTTC.

The V gene is TRBV18, the J gene TRBJ2-2, with 8 bases lining up with TRBD1. The CDR3 sequence is 15 residues long. Germline loops: CDR1 KGHSH, CDR2 LQKENI. Trimming removed 4 bases from V and 7 bases from J; junction bases left unmatched: 8. CDR3 sequence: CASSLGQGMIGELFF. The CDR3 DNA sequence: TGTGCCAGCTCACTCGGACAGGGTATGATCGGGGAGCTGTTTTTT.

The rearrangement joins TRBV28 to TRBJ1-1; weak D call: TRBD1 (6 bases). Germline-derived CDR1 and CDR2 are MDHEN and SYDVKM. CDR3 length: 14 amino acids. Trimming left V 6 bases short and J 11 bases short, with 22 bases between. This CDR3 reads CASRGQLGSPGAFF. The CDR3 DNA reads TGTGCCAGCAGGGGACAATTGGGTTCCCCTGGGGCTTTCTTT.

The rearrangement joins TRBV27 to TRBJ1-5; no firm D call. Germline values: CDR1 MNHEY, CDR2 SMNVEV (reference sequence). V was shortened by 5 bases and J by 4 bases, with 18 bases between the two germline ends. The CDR3 length is 16 residues. As DNA, the CDR3 is TGTGCCAGCAGTACCACGTGGCAGGCCGTAAATCAGCCCCAGCATTTT. This translates into CASSTTWQAVNQPQHF.

V and J are TRBV5-5 and TRBJ2-7; possibly TRBD1 for D (7 bases). V lost 2 bases to trimming and J lost 2 bases, with 11 bases between them. The germline gives CDR1 SGHKS, CDR2 YYEKEE (reference sequence). The CDR3 has 14 amino acids. The CDR3 sequence: CASSFQGGPYEQYF. The CDR3 DNA follows: TGTGCCAGCAGCTTCCAGGGGGGACCCTACGAGCAGTACTTC.

In nucleotides, the CDR3 is TGCGCCAGCAGCTTGGACGGGGATCCCTACGAGCAGTACTTC. This sequence encodes CASSLDGDPYEQYF. The chain employs TRBV5-1 and TRBJ2-7, with D possibly matching TRBD2 (5 bases). Germline-derived CDR1 and CDR2 are SGHRS and YFSETQ. V lost 0 bases, J lost 2 bases, and 9 bases lay in between. CDR3 length: 14 amino acids. Variable domain in full (rest from reference TRBV5-1 and TRBJ2-7): KAGVTQTPRYLIKTRGQQVTLSCSPISGHRSVSWYQQTPGQGLQFLFEYFSETQRNKGNFPGRFSGRQFSNSRSEMNVSTLELGDSALYLCASSLDGDPYEQYFGPGTRLTVT.

The chain combines TRBV11-2 with TRBJ2-5, with D tentatively TRBD1 (6 bases). This CDR3 spans 13 amino acids. From germline, CDR1 is SGHAT and CDR2 FQNNGV. V gave up 3 bases and J gave up 4 bases, with 9 bases separating them. CDR3 residues: CASSLGQVETQYF. The DNA of the CDR3 is TGTGCCAGCAGCTTGGGACAAGTAGAGACCCAGTACTTC.

CDR3 DNA: TGCGCCAGCAGCTTGGCCTCAGGGGAGGGTTCACCCCTCCACTTT. Amino acids: CASSLASGEGSPLHF. V is TRBV5-1 and J is TRBJ1-6; TRBD1 is a possible D gene (6 bases). The V and J ends lost 0 bases and 9 bases respectively, with 13 bases between them. CDR3 length: 15 residues. Per the germline V gene, CDR1 is SGHRS and CDR2 is YFSETQ.

The chain couples TRBV7-2 to TRBJ2-6, with D perhaps given as TRBD1 or TRBD2 (5 bases each). Deletions cut 6 bases from V and 2 bases from J, with 14 bases between. Looked up from germline, CDR1 is SGHTA and CDR2 is FQGNSA. The length of the CDR3 is 16 residues. CDR3 amino acids: CASRPGPGTGANVLTF. CDR3 coding DNA: TGTGCCAGCAGGCCGGGACCTGGGACTGGGGCCAACGTCCTGACTTTC.

The J gene is TRBJ2-7, the V gene TRBV5-1, with 7 bases that match TRBD1. The germline gives CDR1 SGHRS, CDR2 YFSETQ. V lost 2 bases, J lost 2 bases, and 7 bases stayed unmatched. The CDR3 has 15 residues. DNA of the CDR3: TGCGCCAGCAGCTTTGGGACAGCCGTTCCCTACGAGCAGTACTTC. Translated, it gives CASSFGTAVPYEQYF.

The genes are TRBV24-1 and TRBJ1-5; D uncertain. With 3 bases removed from V and 5 bases from J, the gap between germline ends came to 4 bases. The CDR3 length is 12 residues. Germline-derived CDR1 and CDR2 are KGHDR and SFDVKD. The DNA for the CDR3 is TGTGCCACCAGTGATATTGATCAGCCCCAGCATTTT. This codes for CATSDIDQPQHF.

The chain uses TRBV9 and TRBJ2-3; 7 bases line up with TRBD1. CDR1 and CDR2 (germline): SGDLS, YYNGEE. The CDR3 runs 15 residues. Losses at the gene ends were 3 bases for V and 2 bases for J; bases not matched to a gene: 6. The CDR3 bases are TGTGCCAGCAGCGAAAGACAGGGCCCCACAGATACGCAGTATTTT. It codes for CASSERQGPTDTQYF.

This rearrangement joins TRBV9 to TRBJ2-1; D remains ambiguous. CDR3 length: 17 residues. CDR1 and CDR2 from the germline V gene are SGDLS and YYNGEE. V lost 0 bases and J lost 5, with 18 bases in between. The CDR3 nucleotides read TGTGCCAGCAGCGTAGGTAGGGCTACAAGGGTTAACAATGAGCAGTTCTTC. Amino acids: CASSVGRATRVNNEQFF.

V and J are TRBV7-2 and TRBJ2-2, with TRBD1 matching over 7 bases. With V trimmed by 1 base and J by 4 bases, 6 bases remained unmatched. Per the germline V gene, CDR1 is SGHTA and CDR2 is FQGNSA. There are 16 residues in the CDR3. As DNA, the CDR3 is TGTGCCAGCAGCTTAGTTTTAGGGGGCCTCACCGGGGAGCTGTTTTTT. It translates to CASSLVLGGLTGELFF.

The chain has TRBV28 and TRBJ2-7; 8 positions match TRBD1. Looked up from germline, CDR1 is MDHEN and CDR2 is SYDVKM. J lost 1 base, V lost 2 bases, and 4 bases had no gene match. CDR3 length: 15 amino acids. The CDR3 sequence is CASSLIRQGSYEQYF. The CDR3, as DNA: TGTGCCAGCAGTTTAATAAGACAGGGGTCCTACGAGCAGTACTTC.

The chain is built from TRBV11-2 and TRBJ1-1; no reliable D call. CDR3 length equals 15 residues. V was shortened by 2 bases and J by 1 base, with 11 bases between the two germline ends. The V gene's germline CDR1 is SGHAT and CDR2 FQNNGV. CDR3 coding DNA: TGTGCCAGCAGCTTAATGTCGCGTAAGAACACTGAAGCTTTCTTT. Translated, it gives CASSLMSRKNTEAFF. Combining the CDR3 with reference TRBV11-2 and TRBJ1-1 gives the whole variable domain EAGVAQSPRYKIIEKRQSVAFWCNPISGHATLYWYQQILGQGPKLLIQFQNNGVVDDSQLPKDRFSAERLKGVDSTLKIQPAKLEDSAVYLCASSLMSRKNTEAFFGQGTRLTVV.

The V call is TRBV7-9, the J call TRBJ2-2; D is ambiguous. The CDR3 spans 12 residues. Per the germline V gene, CDR1 is SEHNR and CDR2 is FQNEAQ (reference sequence). Trimming shortened V by 1 base and J by 7 bases, and 4 bases separated the two germline ends. CDR3 DNA sequence: TGTGCCAGCAGCTTAGAACTCGGGGAGCTGTTTTTT. Translating it yields CASSLELGELFF.